The 23 T cell receptor beta chains reported below all come from one sample, sequenced in a study of T cells in Graves' hyperthyroidism and ophthalmopathy. Authors of the study amplified TCR beta CDR3 regions from RNA transcripts. TCR CDR3 underwent first-round RT-PCR with the HTBI primer set. Using its own MiXCR run on the multiplex PCR reads, TCRdb lists one record per CDR3 protein. The sample lists roughly 800,000 distinct CDR3 sequences, approximately 40% occurring once. Specimen: blood. The receptors stem from a man between 18 and 29 years old with Graves' hyperthyroidism.

There are many counts of this clonotype. This chain joins TRBV29-1 and TRBJ1-2, with TRBD1 identical over 9 bases. Germline V lookup: CDR1 SQVTM, CDR2 ANQGSEA. The CDR3 sequence is 12 residues long. Trimming at V came to 7 bases and at J to 8 bases, leaving 8 bases not matched to a gene. The CDR3 reads CSGGQGGSGYTF. CDR3 DNA sequence: TGCAGCGGGGGACAGGGTGGATCCGGCTACACCTTC.

The CDR3 spells CASRGKDVAYEQYF. Written as DNA, the CDR3 is TGTGCCAGCAGAGGTAAGGATGTAGCCTACGAGCAGTACTTC. The V and J genes are TRBV13 and TRBJ2-7; no clear D. The CDR3 contains 14 residues. Per the germline V gene, CDR1 is PRHDT and CDR2 is FYEKMQ (reference sequence). Trimming shortened V by 6 bases and J by 2 bases, and 14 bases separated the two germline ends.

This clonotype was recorded a few times. V is TRBV11-2 and J is TRBJ1-5; D remains ambiguous. Trimming took 4 bases from V and 3 from J, leaving 16 bases between them. The CDR3 has 16 residues. CDR1 SGHAT and CDR2 FQNNGV come from the germline V gene. For the CDR3, the DNA is TGTGCCAGCAGCTACGACTACCGTGCGGCCAATCAGCCCCAGCATTTT. As protein: CASSYDYRAANQPQHF. Variable domain in full (rest from reference TRBV11-2 and TRBJ1-5): EAGVAQSPRYKIIEKRQSVAFWCNPISGHATLYWYQQILGQGPKLLIQFQNNGVVDDSQLPKDRFSAERLKGVDSTLKIQPAKLEDSAVYLCASSYDYRAANQPQHFGDGTRLSIL.

DNA of the CDR3: TGTGCCAGCAGCCGACGACAGCTTCAGAGCTCTGGAAACACCATATATTTT. Encoded protein: CASSRRQLQSSGNTIYF. The chain is built from TRBV12-3 or TRBV12-4 and TRBJ1-3; possibly TRBD1 for D (5 bases). The ends were cut back, 6 bases at V and 0 bases at J, with 18 bases in the middle. The CDR3 consists of 17 residues.

The CDR3 region is CASSAGTESPLHF. The CDR3 DNA reads as TGTGCCAGCAGCGCCGGGACAGAGTCACCCCTCCACTTT. V usage is TRBV7-9 and J usage is TRBJ1-6, with TRBD1 matching 7 bases. Germline-derived CDR1 and CDR2 are SEHNR and FQNEAQ (reference sequence). The V gene end was trimmed by 5 bases and the J gene end by 10 bases; junction bases not matched to a gene: 5. The CDR3 has 13 residues.

The chain links TRBV2 to TRBJ2-7; the D is unclear. The CDR3 contains 13 residues. Trimming pared 2 bases from V and 3 bases from J, leaving 8 bases between. Germline CDR1 is SNHLY and CDR2 is FYNNEI. The CDR3 sequence: CASSERQIYEQYF. CDR3 DNA: TGTGCCAGCAGTGAAAGGCAGATCTACGAGCAGTACTTC. Combining the CDR3 with reference TRBV2 and TRBJ2-7 gives the whole variable domain EPEVTQTPSHQVTQMGQEVILRCVPISNHLYFYWYRQILGQKVEFLVSFYNNEISEKSEIFDDQFSVERPDGSNFTLKIRSTKLEDSAMYFCASSERQIYEQYFGPGTRLTVT.

To note about this clonotype: This likely comes from a read error, as the CDR3 has no conserved phenylalanine or tryptophan at its end. The rearrangement uses TRBV2 and TRBJ2-7; perhaps TRBD1 as D (6 bases). V dropped 5 bases and J dropped 0 bases, with 14 bases sitting between them. There are 15 residues in the CDR3. Germline lookup yields CDR1 SNHLY and CDR2 FYNNEI. The CDR3, as DNA: TGTGCCAGCAGTTCGAGCGACAGGAGCTCCTACGAGCAGTACTTA. Protein: CASSSSDRSSYEQYL.

The V gene is TRBV5-6, the J gene TRBJ1-5, with D uncertain. CDR1 and CDR2 from the germline V gene are SGHDT and YYEEEE. Trimming cost V 1 base and J 1 base, with 9 bases left between them. CDR3 length: 15 residues. The CDR3, as DNA: TGTGCCAGCAGCTTGATGAGGAAGAGCAATCAGCCCCAGCATTTT. Translation: CASSLMRKSNQPQHF.

V usage is TRBV29-1 and J usage is TRBJ2-7; 8 positions match TRBD1. The CDR3 sequence is 14 residues long. V dropped 3 bases and J dropped 6; count of bases not matched to a gene: 10. CDR1 is SQVTM, CDR2 ANQGSEA, per germline. CDR3 residues: CSVDQGAKSSEQYF. CDR3 bases: TGCAGCGTTGATCAGGGGGCGAAGTCATCCGAGCAGTACTTC.

A few counts support this clonotype. The chain is built from TRBV10-3 and TRBJ2-7, with 7 bases aligning to TRBD1. In germline, CDR1 is ENHRY, CDR2 SYGVKD. After removal of 5 bases from V and 0 bases from J, the junction contained 7 bases not matched to a gene. This CDR3 is built from 15 residues. In DNA form, the CDR3 reads TGTGCCATCAGTTTCTCAGGGGACAGCTCCTACGAGCAGTACTTC. Protein product: CAISFSGDSSYEQYF.

The CDR3 spells CASSQDGASYEQYF. The CDR3 region has the DNA TGCGCCAGCAGCCAAGACGGAGCCTCCTACGAGCAGTACTTC. The rearrangement uses TRBV4-1 and TRBJ2-7; D ambiguous. Between the trimmed V and J ends, which lost 0 bases and 0 bases, there was a span of 6 bases. The CDR3 totals 14 residues. Germline loops: CDR1 MGHRA, CDR2 YSYEKL.

About this clonotype: A much larger clone lies one base from this, so it may be a read error. The chain joins TRBV10-3 to TRBJ2-2, with D maybe TRBD2 (6 bases). Looked up from germline, CDR1 is ENHRY and CDR2 is SYGVKD. The CDR3 is 16 amino acids. CDR3 bases: TGTGCCATCACAACTAGCCCTATAGCGAACACCGAGGAGCTGTTTTTT. Its protein is CAITTSPIANTEELFF.

This chain joins TRBV5-4 and TRBJ2-7, with D tentatively TRBD1 or TRBD2 (5 bases each). The CDR3 sequence is 14 residues long. Trimming removed 4 bases at V and 3 bases at J, with 14 bases between. Germline V gene sequence: CDR1 SGHNT, CDR2 YYREEE (reference sequence). The CDR3 sequence is CASSRDRLHYEQYF. CDR3 DNA: TGTGCCAGCAGCCGGGACCGATTACACTACGAGCAGTACTTC.

Points on this clonotype: The junction differs from germline at one of its ends, possibly a read error. The J gene is TRBJ1-5, the V gene TRBV10-3; D may be TRBD1 (5 bases). CDR1 ENHRY and CDR2 SYGVKD come from the germline V gene. The CDR3 consists of 15 residues. The CDR3 here is CASSEDSMGNQPQHF. The CDR3 coding sequence is TGTGCCAGCAGTGAAGACAGTATGGGCAATCAGCCCCAGCATTTT.

The chain carries TRBV6-6 and TRBJ2-7, with D unresolved. The CDR3 length is 14 residues. Trimming shortened V by 3 bases and J by 6 bases, and 15 bases separated the two germline ends. The germline CDR1 and CDR2 sequences are MNHNY and SVGAGI (reference sequence). The CDR3 protein is CASSYLLKASEQYF. In DNA, the CDR3 is TGTGCCAGCAGTTATTTACTAAAGGCGTCCGAGCAGTACTTC.

For this clonotype: Just one base apart from a much larger clone, this may be a read error. This is likely a read error, given that the CDR3 carries no conserved phenylalanine or tryptophan at its end. The chain uses TRBV7-9 and TRBJ1-1, with TRBD1 as a possible D gene (5 bases). The length of the CDR3 is 11 residues. Germline-derived CDR1 and CDR2 are SEHNR and FQNEAQ (reference sequence). V lost 5 bases, J lost 11 bases, and 12 bases lay in between. The CDR3, as DNA: TGTGCCAGCAGCCTAGAGGGGCGGGCTTTCCTT. This sequence encodes CASSLEGRAFL.

This clonotype was seen only a few times. The chain employs TRBV7-2 and TRBJ2-7; a weak D match, TRBD2 (6 bases). The CDR3 has 15 amino acids. The V end lost 4 bases, the J end lost 1 base, and 14 bases lay between the germline ends. The germline gives CDR1 SGHTA, CDR2 FQGNSA. This chain's CDR3 is CASSSVAGLSYEQYF. The CDR3 DNA is TGTGCCAGCAGCTCAGTCGCGGGGCTATCCTACGAGCAGTACTTC.

This clonotype occurred many times. The V call is TRBV2, the J call TRBJ1-4, with TRBD1 identical over 9 bases. Looked up from germline, CDR1 is SNHLY and CDR2 is FYNNEI. Trimming at V came to 7 bases and at J to 7 bases, leaving 7 bases not matched to a gene. This CDR3 contains 14 residues. The CDR3 region is CASKPGTGPEKLFF. The CDR3, as DNA: TGTGCCAGCAAACCTGGGACAGGGCCTGAAAAACTGTTTTTT.

The chain employs TRBV5-4 and TRBJ2-2, with a possible D match to TRBD1 (6 bases). V gave up 0 bases and J gave up 6 bases, with 9 bases separating them. CDR1 is SGHNT, CDR2 YYREEE, per germline (reference sequence). This CDR3 contains 14 residues. The CDR3 coding sequence is TGTGCCAGCAGCTTGGTCAGGGGAGCCGGGGAGCTGTTTTTT. Amino acids: CASSLVRGAGELFF.

The genes are TRBV29-1 and TRBJ2-5; D may be TRBD2 (6 bases). Trimming shortened V by 5 bases and J by 0 bases, and 16 bases separated the two germline ends. There are 15 residues in the CDR3. The germline gives CDR1 SQVTM, CDR2 ANQGSEA. As DNA, the CDR3 is TGCAGCGTTAACTTTTCCGGGGGAAACCAAGAGACCCAGTACTTC. Protein: CSVNFSGGNQETQYF. Complete variable domain (other parts from reference TRBV29-1 and TRBJ2-5): SAVISQKPSRDICQRGTSLTIQCQVDSQVTMMFWYRQQPGQSLTLIATANQGSEATYESGFVIDKFPISRPNLTFSTLTVSNMSPEDSSIYLCSVNFSGGNQETQYFGPGTRLLVL.

V is TRBV14 and J is TRBJ1-4, with 10 bases that match TRBD1. Germline assignment: CDR1 SGHDN and CDR2 FVKESK. The CDR3 length is 15 residues. V shed 3 bases, J shed 8 bases, and the junction held 6 bases outside the gene matches. The CDR3: CASSQTGQGYEKLFF. CDR3 bases: TGTGCCAGCAGCCAGACGGGACAGGGGTACGAAAAACTGTTTTTT.

This clonotype was counted a few times. The V call is TRBV6-6, the J call TRBJ1-6, with D possibly being TRBD1 (6 bases). V gave up 2 bases and J gave up 8 bases, with 13 bases separating them. The CDR3 is 15 amino acids. The V gene's germline CDR1 is MNHNY and CDR2 SVGAGI (reference sequence). CDR3 residues: CASSYGGLGDSPLHF. CDR3 nucleotide sequence: TGTGCCAGCAGTTACGGGGGGCTGGGTGATTCACCCCTCCACTTT.

The chain links TRBV15 to TRBJ2-2; D possibly corresponds to TRBD2 (6 bases). The CDR3 runs to 16 residues. Trimming cost V 3 bases and J 0 bases, with 11 bases left between them. The germline CDR1 and CDR2 sequences are LNHNV and YYDKDF (reference sequence). As DNA, the CDR3 is TGTGCCACCAGCAGCCAAGGGACTTCGAACACCGGGGAGCTGTTTTTT. Amino acids: CATSSQGTSNTGELFF.